The T cell receptor (beta chain) described here comes from a study of blood T cell repertoires in COVID-19. Across the whole study: T cells, B-cell-depleted T cells, or PBMCs provided the cDNA or gDNA that served as material.

The table came from immunoSEQ multiplex PCR; TCRdb's copy has only in-frame clones and leaves some out. This table has approximately 500,000 clones, roughly 90% appearing once. This CDR3 is 13 amino acids long. V shed 2 bases, J shed 4 bases, and the junction held 4 bases outside the gene matches. Germline V gives CDR1 GTSNPN, CDR2 SVGIG (reference sequence). Sequenced: PBMCs or T cells enriched from blood (not recorded which). The chain uses TRBV30 and TRBJ1-1, with TRBD1 matching over 7 bases. The clonotype was recovered from a woman between 35 and 50 years old who had recovered from COVID-19. CDR3 nucleotides: TGTGCCTGGAGTCGAGGGGGCATCACTGAAGCTTTCTTT. It translates to CAWSRGGITEAFF. Combining the CDR3 with reference TRBV30 and TRBJ1-1 gives the whole variable domain SQTIHQWPATLVQPVGSPLSLECTVEGTSNPNLYWYRQAAGRGLQLLFYSVGIGQISSEVPQNLSASRPQDRQFILSSKKLLLSDSGFYLCAWSRGGITEAFFGQGTRLTVV.